The 22 T cell receptor beta chains listed next were all sequenced from one sample in a study of breast tumors, draining lymph nodes, adjacent tissues. Breast cancer patients provided tissue from their axillary draining lymph nodes. TCRdb used MiXCR to reprocess the multiplex PCR reads, holding one entry per CDR3 protein. The sample carries approximately 130,000 distinct CDR3 sequences, 21% recorded once. Material for sequencing was axillary lymph node tissue. The receptors were gathered from a female donor with breast cancer. Some clones in this sample may be carry-over from other donors' samples.

As for this clonotype: Possible read error: a much larger clone is one base away. V and J are TRBV5-1 and TRBJ2-3; D not resolved. CDR1 and CDR2 from the germline V gene are SGHRS and YFSETQ. CDR3 size: 15 residues. V was trimmed by 0 bases and J by 2 bases, leaving 10 bases between them. Here the CDR3 reads CASSLEAVNTDTQYF. The CDR3 DNA sequence: TGCGCCAGCAGCTTGGAGGCGGTAAACACAGATACGCAGTATTTT. The full variable domain, with the rest looked up from reference TRBV5-1 and TRBJ2-3, is KAGVTQTPRYLIKTRGQQVTLSCSPISGHRSVSWYQQTPGQGLQFLFEYFSETQRNKGNFPGRFSGRQFSNSRSEMNVSTLELGDSALYLCASSLEAVNTDTQYFGPGTRLTVL.

As regards this clonotype: One end of the junction fails to match germline, which may point to a read error. This chain connects TRBV3-1 to TRBJ1-5; possibly TRBD1 for D (5 bases). Germline V gene sequence: CDR1 LGHDT, CDR2 YNNKEL (reference sequence). The CDR3 covers 15 residues. CDR3 coding DNA: TGTGCCAGCAGCCAAGACTTGACAGAAAATCAGCCCCGGCATTTT. This sequence encodes CASSQDLTENQPRHF.

This clonotype was counted at least ten times. This rearrangement joins TRBV28 to TRBJ2-7; D tentatively fits TRBD1 or TRBD2 (7 bases each). Trimming took 6 bases from V and 4 from J, leaving 16 bases between them. The CDR3 spans 14 residues. CDR1 and CDR2 (germline): MDHEN, SYDVKM. CDR3 amino acids: CASRVRQGGYEQYF. CDR3 DNA: TGTGCCAGCAGGGTGAGACAGGGAGGGTACGAGCAGTACTTC. Looking up the rest from reference TRBV28 and TRBJ2-7 gives the full variable domain: DVKVTQSSRYLVKRTGEKVFLECVQDMDHENMFWYRQDPGLGLRLIYFSYDVKMKEKGDIPEGYSVSREKKERFSLILESASTNQTSMYLCASRVRQGGYEQYFGPGTRLTVT.

This chain uses TRBV5-1 with TRBJ1-1, with D unresolved. The germline gives CDR1 SGHRS, CDR2 YFSETQ. The CDR3 length is 16 residues. The V gene lost 5 bases and the J gene lost 1 base, with 18 bases spanning the gap. The CDR3 sequence is CASSVGDRAKNTEAFF. In DNA form, the CDR3 reads TGCGCCAGCAGTGTGGGTGATAGGGCCAAGAACACTGAAGCTTTCTTT.

The J gene is TRBJ2-4, the V gene TRBV2, with a tentative D call TRBD2 (6 bases). The CDR3 is 12 residues long. Germline V gives CDR1 SNHLY, CDR2 FYNNEI. Trimming removed 7 bases at V and 9 bases at J, with 13 bases between. The CDR3, as DNA: TGTGCCAGCACCATGGGGGGTCCCATTCAGTACTTC. Translating it yields CASTMGGPIQYF.

This clonotype showed up many times. The J gene is TRBJ1-2, the V gene TRBV5-1, with a tentative D call TRBD1 (6 bases). Trimming took 3 bases from V and 6 from J, leaving 21 bases between them. The CDR3 extends over 16 amino acids. CDR1 and CDR2 (germline): SGHRS, YFSETQ. The CDR3 sequence is CASSSLGGRGGNGYTF. Here the CDR3 DNA reads TGCGCCAGCAGCTCATTAGGGGGGCGAGGAGGGAATGGCTACACCTTC. The full variable domain, rest sourced from reference TRBV5-1 and TRBJ1-2, is KAGVTQTPRYLIKTRGQQVTLSCSPISGHRSVSWYQQTPGQGLQFLFEYFSETQRNKGNFPGRFSGRQFSNSRSEMNVSTLELGDSALYLCASSSLGGRGGNGYTFGSGTRLTVV.

Turning to this clonotype: Since a much larger clone is just one base distant, this may be a read error. The chain couples TRBV2 to TRBJ2-1; possibly TRBD2 for D (5 bases). With 7 bases removed from V and 10 bases from J, the gap between germline ends came to 17 bases. The CDR3 is made up of 13 amino acids. The germline CDR1 and CDR2 sequences are SNHLY and FYNNEI. Here the CDR3 reads CASNPLRAGEQFF. For the CDR3, the DNA is TGTGCCAGCAACCCTTTGAGGGCCGGCGAGCAGTTCTTC.

Ten or more counts support this clonotype. The chain links TRBV5-1 to TRBJ2-1; D remains unclear. There are 11 residues in the CDR3. Germline lookup yields CDR1 SGHRS and CDR2 YFSETQ. Trimming left V 5 bases short and J 9 bases short, with 9 bases between. The CDR3 sequence: CASSYRGEQFF. The DNA of the CDR3 is TGCGCCAGCAGTTATAGAGGTGAGCAGTTCTTC.

This clonotype was picked up many times. The J gene is TRBJ2-3, the V gene TRBV27, with a tentative D call TRBD2 (6 bases). Looked up from germline, CDR1 is MNHEY and CDR2 is SMNVEV (reference sequence). V was shortened by 0 bases and J by 1 base, with 11 bases between the two germline ends. This CDR3 is 16 amino acids long. The CDR3, as DNA: TGTGCCAGCAGTTTATCGTCCGGGACTGGCACAGATACGCAGTATTTT. It translates to CASSLSSGTGTDTQYF.

Regarding this clonotype: The CDR3 does not close with the conserved phenylalanine or tryptophan, likely indicating a read error. The chain couples TRBV4-2 to TRBJ1-6, with D perhaps matching TRBD1 (6 bases). Per germline, CDR1 LGHNA and CDR2 YNFKEQ. The CDR3 has 18 residues. V lost 3 bases, J lost 9 bases, and 24 bases lay in between. CDR3 bases: TGTGCCAGCAGCCAGGAACCCCCATGGGCGGGAGGGGGTTCACCCCTCCACTCT. Encoded protein: CASSQEPPWAGGGSPLHS.

This chain links TRBV2 with TRBJ2-3, with 7 bases identical to TRBD2. The CDR3 length is 16 residues. V dropped 3 bases and J dropped 5; count of bases not matched to a gene: 11. CDR1 and CDR2 from the germline V gene are SNHLY and FYNNEI. The CDR3 sequence: CASSEWASGGEDTQYF. The CDR3 nucleotides are TGTGCCAGCAGTGAGTGGGCTAGCGGAGGGGAAGATACGCAGTATTTT. Supplemented by reference TRBV2 and TRBJ2-3, the full variable domain reads EPEVTQTPSHQVTQMGQEVILRCVPISNHLYFYWYRQILGQKVEFLVSFYNNEISEKSEIFDDQFSVERPDGSNFTLKIRSTKLEDSAMYFCASSEWASGGEDTQYFGPGTRLTVL.

This clonotype was detected only a few times. The chain links TRBV28 to TRBJ2-1, with TRBD1 identical over 7 bases. V shed 2 bases, J shed 6 bases, and the junction held 4 bases outside the gene matches. Germline V gene lookup returns CDR1 MDHEN and CDR2 SYDVKM. The CDR3 is made up of 14 amino acids. DNA of the CDR3: TGTGCCAGCAGTTTACCGACAGGGTTCAATGAGCAGTTCTTC. It translates to CASSLPTGFNEQFF.

Many counts were recorded for this clonotype. The chain employs TRBV11-1 and TRBJ2-5, with TRBD2 identical over 7 bases. Germline V gene lookup returns CDR1 SGHAT and CDR2 FQDESV (reference sequence). The trim removed 2 bases at V and 7 bases at J, leaving 10 bases unmatched. The CDR3 extends over 15 amino acids. In DNA, the CDR3 is TGTGCCAGCAGCTTACCTCGGGGAGGGCTGGTGACCCAGTACTTC. This codes for CASSLPRGGLVTQYF.

Turning to this clonotype: A read error is possible here, since a much larger clone lies one base away. The J gene is TRBJ2-3, the V gene TRBV7-3; TRBD1 aligns across 7 bases. This CDR3 has 17 residues. Germline V gene data show CDR1 as SGHTA and CDR2 as FQGTGA. J lost 0 bases, V lost 8 bases, and 14 bases had no gene match. CDR3 loop: CASGSSIGGVSTDTQYF. CDR3 sequence (DNA): TGTGCCAGCGGCTCATCTATAGGGGGCGTGAGCACAGATACGCAGTATTTT. Together with reference TRBV7-3 and TRBJ2-3, the CDR3 gives the full variable domain: GAGVSQTPSNKVTEKGKYVELRCDPISGHTALYWYRQSLGQGPEFLIYFQGTGAADDSGLPNDRFFAVRPEGSVSTLKIQRTERGDSAVYLCASGSSIGGVSTDTQYFGPGTRLTVL.

This clonotype came up a few times. This sequence joins TRBV5-8 and TRBJ2-5; D possibly corresponds to TRBD2 (7 bases). CDR3 length: 15 residues. V was trimmed by 1 base and J by 5 bases, leaving 15 bases between them. CDR1 is SGHTS and CDR2 is YDEGEE in the germline V gene. The CDR3 region is CASSLQGGGGETQYF. Here the CDR3 DNA reads TGTGCCAGCAGCTTGCAAGGGGGAGGGGGGGAGACCCAGTACTTC.

The sample holds many counts of this clonotype. CDR3: CASSEYETGGYNEQFF. The CDR3 DNA sequence: TGTGCCAGCAGTGAATATGAGACAGGGGGTTACAATGAGCAGTTCTTC. The chain recombines TRBV25-1 with TRBJ2-1; TRBD1 aligns across 9 bases. Per the germline V gene, CDR1 is MGHDK and CDR2 is SYGVNS. The CDR3 is made up of 16 amino acids. After removal of 0 bases from V and 4 bases from J, the junction contained 4 bases not matched to a gene.

The J gene is TRBJ2-1, the V gene TRBV25-1; D call uncertain. V gave up 4 bases and J gave up 0 bases, with 7 bases separating them. The germline CDR1 and CDR2 sequences are MGHDK and SYGVNS. This CDR3 is built from 14 residues. CDR3 bases: TGTGCCAGCAGTGGGGCGTTCTCCTACAATGAGCAGTTCTTC. This sequence encodes CASSGAFSYNEQFF.

This clonotype was seen at least ten times. This chain links TRBV10-3 with TRBJ1-4, with a tentative D call TRBD1 (6 bases). Germline loops: CDR1 ENHRY, CDR2 SYGVKD. V lost 5 bases and J lost 5, with 15 bases in between. The CDR3 extends over 15 amino acids. The CDR3 loop reads CAISTDSRVNEKLFF. The CDR3 bases are TGTGCCATCAGTACGGACAGCCGCGTAAATGAAAAACTGTTTTTT.

There are many counts of this clonotype. The chain recombines TRBV19 with TRBJ2-5; D possibly matches TRBD1 or TRBD2 (5 bases each). Per the germline V gene, CDR1 is LNHDA and CDR2 is SQIVND (reference sequence). The V and J ends lost 3 bases and 5 bases respectively, with 16 bases between them. The CDR3 has 15 residues. The CDR3 is CASSILEGDGETQYF. CDR3 in DNA: TGTGCCAGTAGTATCCTTGAAGGGGACGGGGAGACCCAGTACTTC.

This clonotype has just a few counts. The genes are TRBV3-1 and TRBJ1-5, with D hard to call. The ends were cut back, 1 base at V and 5 bases at J, with 6 bases in the middle. CDR1 is LGHDT, CDR2 YNNKEL, per germline (reference sequence). The CDR3 is made up of 13 amino acids. CDR3 DNA sequence: TGTGCCAGCAGCCAAGCGAGAGATCAGCCCCAGCATTTT. Translating gives CASSQARDQPQHF.

This clonotype occurred many times. The V call is TRBV7-2, the J call TRBJ1-2; D perhaps matches TRBD1 (5 bases). Trimming took off 1 base at V and 4 bases at J, with 10 bases between the two ends. The CDR3 is made up of 14 amino acids. Germline lookup yields CDR1 SGHTA and CDR2 FQGNSA. The CDR3 spells CASSLDSGSYGYTF. CDR3 DNA: TGTGCCAGCAGCTTAGATTCAGGGAGCTATGGCTACACCTTC.

This clonotype was recorded at least ten times. V gene TRBV9 combines with J gene TRBJ2-1; D is perhaps TRBD1 or TRBD2 (5 bases each). Trimming pared 5 bases from V and 4 bases from J, leaving 16 bases between. The CDR3 sequence is 15 residues long. Germline CDR1 SGDLS, CDR2 YYNGEE. The CDR3 bases are TGTGCCAGCAGGATTTGGGGGAGCCCTTACAATGAGCAGTTCTTC. Encoded protein: CASRIWGSPYNEQFF.